This T cell receptor (beta chain) was documented in a study of shared clonotypes between healthy human individuals. Data came from immunoSEQ multiplex PCR; TCRdb stores just in-frame clones and leaves some out. The sample includes about 2.5 million clones, about 90% of them seen just once. Sequences were obtained from naive CD4+ T cells from PBMCs. Subset described: CD45RA+ positively selected. The sequence derives from a man aged 18 to 29 in good health. Some clones in this sample may be carry-over from other donors' samples.

In nucleotides, the CDR3 is TGTGCCAGCATGCAAGAAGAGACCCAGTACTTC. This sequence encodes CASMQEETQYF. This chain links TRBV2 with TRBJ2-5; D not certain. The V and J ends lost 7 bases and 3 bases respectively, with 6 bases between them. CDR1 is SNHLY, CDR2 FYNNEI, per germline. The CDR3 sequence is 11 residues long.